Each of the 2 T cell receptor beta chains below was sequenced from the same sample in a study of post-analysis software for immune sequencing data. Broader study findings: When patients were compared with controls, roughly five TRBV segments were more frequent, TRBV5-6, TRBV5-1 and TRBV20-1 among them.

Prepared TCR beta cDNA libraries contained unique molecular identifiers. From the PCR reads, TCRdb called clonotypes with MiXCR, one entry per CDR3 protein. The table has roughly 200,000 distinct CDR3 sequences, approximately 28% seen once; the top ten hold more than 3%. Which antigens these TCRs recognize remains unknown. Sequencing was carried out using blood. The receptor source for this set is a girl under 18 with multiple sclerosis.

This sequence joins TRBV25-1 and TRBJ2-2; no clear D. V gave up 7 bases and J gave up 5 bases, with 14 bases separating them. Germline CDR1 and CDR2: MGHDK and SYGVNS. The CDR3 is 14 amino acids. The CDR3 bases are TGTGCCAGCACCTCCCGGATGGGAACCGGGGAGCTGTTTTTT. It is translated as CASTSRMGTGELFF.

This clonotype showed up just a few times. The germline gene is not matched at one end of the junction; a read error may be the cause. The CDR3 reads CASREESLNYEQYF. CDR3 nucleotide sequence: TGTGCCAGCAGGGAAGAGTCCCTAAACTACGAGCAGTACTTC. V and J are TRBV6-1 and TRBJ2-7, with D hard to call. This CDR3 is built from 14 residues. In germline, CDR1 is MNHNS, CDR2 SASEGT.